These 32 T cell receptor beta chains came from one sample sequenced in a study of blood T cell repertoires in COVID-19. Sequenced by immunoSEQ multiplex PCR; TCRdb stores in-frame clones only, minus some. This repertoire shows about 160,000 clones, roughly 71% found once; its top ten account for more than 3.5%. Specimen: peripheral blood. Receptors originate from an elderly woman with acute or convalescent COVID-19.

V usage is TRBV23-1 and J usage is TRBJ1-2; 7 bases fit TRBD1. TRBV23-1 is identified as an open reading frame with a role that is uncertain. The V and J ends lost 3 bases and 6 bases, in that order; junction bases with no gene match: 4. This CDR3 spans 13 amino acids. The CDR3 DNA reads TGCGCCAGCAGTCACGCGGACAGGCATGGCTACACCTTC. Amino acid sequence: CASSHADRHGYTF.

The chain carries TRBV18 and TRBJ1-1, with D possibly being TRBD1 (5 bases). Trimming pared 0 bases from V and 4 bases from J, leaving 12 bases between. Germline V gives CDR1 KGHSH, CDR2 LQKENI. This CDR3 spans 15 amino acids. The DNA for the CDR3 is TGTGCCAGCTCACCACCGGGGGGGATTGGCACTGAAGCTTTCTTT. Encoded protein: CASSPPGGIGTEAFF.

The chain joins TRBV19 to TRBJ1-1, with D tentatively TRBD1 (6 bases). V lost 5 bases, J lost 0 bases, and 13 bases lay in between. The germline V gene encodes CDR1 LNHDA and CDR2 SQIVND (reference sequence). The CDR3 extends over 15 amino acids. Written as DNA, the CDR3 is TGTGCCAGTAGTCCTCGAACAGGGATGAACACTGAAGCTTTCTTT. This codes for CASSPRTGMNTEAFF.

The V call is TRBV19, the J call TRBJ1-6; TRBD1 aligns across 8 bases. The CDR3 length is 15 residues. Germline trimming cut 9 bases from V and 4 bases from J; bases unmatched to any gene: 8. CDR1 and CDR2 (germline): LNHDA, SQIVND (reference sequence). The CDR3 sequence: CASNSRTGYNSPLHF. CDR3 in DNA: TGTGCCAGCAATTCTCGGACAGGGTATAATTCACCCCTCCACTTT.

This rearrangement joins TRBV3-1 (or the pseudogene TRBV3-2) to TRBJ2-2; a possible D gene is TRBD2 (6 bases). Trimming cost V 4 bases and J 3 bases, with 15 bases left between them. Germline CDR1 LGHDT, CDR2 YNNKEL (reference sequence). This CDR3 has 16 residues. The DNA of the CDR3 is TGTGCCAGCAGCCCCCGTAAACCGGGGGACACCGGGGAGCTGTTTTTT. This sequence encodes CASSPRKPGDTGELFF.

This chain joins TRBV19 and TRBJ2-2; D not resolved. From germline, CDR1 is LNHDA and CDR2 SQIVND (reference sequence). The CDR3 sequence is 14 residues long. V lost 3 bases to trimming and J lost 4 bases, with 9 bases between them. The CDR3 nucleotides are TGTGCCAGTAGTATTTCCACTGCCACCGGGGAGCTGTTTTTT. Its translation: CASSISTATGELFF.

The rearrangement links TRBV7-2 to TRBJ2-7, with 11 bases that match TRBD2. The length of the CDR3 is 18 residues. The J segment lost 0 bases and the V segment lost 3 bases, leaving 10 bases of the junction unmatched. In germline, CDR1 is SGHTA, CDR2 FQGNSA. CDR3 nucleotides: TGTGCCAGCAGCTTGGCTAGCGGGGGGTCTAGCAGCTCCTACGAGCAGTACTTC. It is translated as CASSLASGGSSSSYEQYF.

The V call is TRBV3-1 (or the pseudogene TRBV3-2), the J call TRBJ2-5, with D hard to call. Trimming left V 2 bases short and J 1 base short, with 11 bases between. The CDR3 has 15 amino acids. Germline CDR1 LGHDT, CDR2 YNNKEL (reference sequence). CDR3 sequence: CASSQSQQLQETQYF. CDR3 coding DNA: TGTGCCAGCAGCCAATCCCAACAGCTCCAAGAGACCCAGTACTTC.

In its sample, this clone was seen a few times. The CDR3 sequence is CATSSGGRTGGQETQYF. CDR3 bases: TGTGCCACCAGTTCCGGAGGCAGGACAGGTGGACAGGAGACCCAGTACTTC. The rearrangement joins TRBV24-1 to TRBJ2-5, with 7 bases that match TRBD1. The junction had 17 bases not matched to a gene; V was cut back by 6 bases and J by 5 bases. This CDR3 is built from 17 residues. Germline-derived CDR1 and CDR2 are KGHDR and SFDVKD.

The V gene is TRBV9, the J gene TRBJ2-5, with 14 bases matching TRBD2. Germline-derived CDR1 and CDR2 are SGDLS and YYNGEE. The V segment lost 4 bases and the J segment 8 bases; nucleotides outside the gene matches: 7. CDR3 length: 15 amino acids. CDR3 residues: CASSTQGTSGGTQYF. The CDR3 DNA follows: TGTGCCAGCAGCACACAGGGGACTAGCGGGGGTACCCAGTACTTC.

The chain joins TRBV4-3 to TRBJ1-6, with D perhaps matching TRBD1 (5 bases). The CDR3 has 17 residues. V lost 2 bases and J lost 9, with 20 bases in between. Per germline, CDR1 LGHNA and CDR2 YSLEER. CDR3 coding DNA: TGCGCCAGCAGCCAACTTACCCAGGGTAACTGGGGTTCACCCCTCCACTTT. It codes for CASSQLTQGNWGSPLHF.

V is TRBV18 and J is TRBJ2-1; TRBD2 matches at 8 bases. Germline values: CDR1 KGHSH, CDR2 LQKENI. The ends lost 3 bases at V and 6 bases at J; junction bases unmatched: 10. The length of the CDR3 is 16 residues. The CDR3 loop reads CASSPYSGKNSNEQFF. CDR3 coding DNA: TGTGCCAGCTCACCGTATAGCGGGAAAAATTCCAATGAGCAGTTCTTC.

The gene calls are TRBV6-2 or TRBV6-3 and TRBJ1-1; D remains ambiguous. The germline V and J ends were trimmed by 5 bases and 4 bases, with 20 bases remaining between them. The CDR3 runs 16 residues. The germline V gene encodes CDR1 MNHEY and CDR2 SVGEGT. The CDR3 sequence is CASSAQTGGQTTEAFF. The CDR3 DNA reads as TGTGCCAGCAGTGCCCAAACTGGTGGGCAGACCACTGAAGCTTTCTTT.

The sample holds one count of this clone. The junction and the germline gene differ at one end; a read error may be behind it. The CDR3 nucleotides are TGCGCCAGCAGCTTGGCCGGGACAGGTTACTCCTACGAGCATTGCTTC. Its translation is CASSLAGTGYSYEHCF. The J gene is TRBJ2-7, the V gene TRBV5-1; 8 bases line up with TRBD1. The CDR3 has 16 residues. Germline CDR1 and CDR2: SGHRS and YFSETQ.

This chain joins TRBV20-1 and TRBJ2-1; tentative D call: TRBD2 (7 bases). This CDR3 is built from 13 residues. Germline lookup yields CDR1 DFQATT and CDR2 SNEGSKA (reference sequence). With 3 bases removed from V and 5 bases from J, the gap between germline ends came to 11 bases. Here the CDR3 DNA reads TGCAGTGCTAGTAGGGGGGGGAACAATGAGCAGTTCTTC. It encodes CSASRGGNNEQFF.

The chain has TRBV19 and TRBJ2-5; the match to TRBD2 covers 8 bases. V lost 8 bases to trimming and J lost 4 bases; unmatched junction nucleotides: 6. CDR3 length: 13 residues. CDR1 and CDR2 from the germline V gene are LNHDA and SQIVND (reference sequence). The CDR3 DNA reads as TGTGCCAGTTCGACTAGCGCCCGAGAGACCCAGTACTTC. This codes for CASSTSARETQYF.

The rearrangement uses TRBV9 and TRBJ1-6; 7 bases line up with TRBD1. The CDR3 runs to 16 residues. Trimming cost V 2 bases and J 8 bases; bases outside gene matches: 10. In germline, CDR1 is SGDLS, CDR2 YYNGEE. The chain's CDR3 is CASSVSGGSSYSPLHF. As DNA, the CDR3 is TGTGCCAGCAGCGTTTCAGGGGGATCAAGTTATTCACCCCTCCACTTT.

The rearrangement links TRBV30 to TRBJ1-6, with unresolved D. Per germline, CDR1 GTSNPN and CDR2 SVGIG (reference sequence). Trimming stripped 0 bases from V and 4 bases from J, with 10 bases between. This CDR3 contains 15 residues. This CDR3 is CAWSVGTGYNSPLHF. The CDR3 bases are TGTGCCTGGAGTGTAGGAACGGGTTATAATTCACCCCTCCACTTT.

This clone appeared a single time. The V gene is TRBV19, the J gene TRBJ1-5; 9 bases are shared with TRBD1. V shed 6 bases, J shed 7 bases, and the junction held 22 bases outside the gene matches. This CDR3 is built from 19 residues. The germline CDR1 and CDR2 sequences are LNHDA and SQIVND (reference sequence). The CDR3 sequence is CASRLGEGQGKGGNQPQHF. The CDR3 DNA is TGTGCCAGTAGGCTGGGTGAGGGACAGGGAAAAGGGGGGAACCAGCCCCAGCATTTT.

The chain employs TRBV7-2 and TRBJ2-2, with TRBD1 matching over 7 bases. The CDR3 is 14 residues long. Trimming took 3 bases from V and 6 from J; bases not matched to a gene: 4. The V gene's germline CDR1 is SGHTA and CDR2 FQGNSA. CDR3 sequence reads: CASSLARGSGELFF. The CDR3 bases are TGTGCCAGCAGCTTGGCCAGGGGGTCCGGGGAGCTGTTTTTT.

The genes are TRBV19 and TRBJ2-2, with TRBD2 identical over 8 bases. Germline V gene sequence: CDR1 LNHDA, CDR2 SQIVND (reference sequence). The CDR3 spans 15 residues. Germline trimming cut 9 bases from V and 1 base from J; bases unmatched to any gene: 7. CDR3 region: CASRGGSWNTGELFF. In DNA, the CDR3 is TGTGCCAGCCGGGGGGGCAGTTGGAACACCGGGGAGCTGTTTTTT.

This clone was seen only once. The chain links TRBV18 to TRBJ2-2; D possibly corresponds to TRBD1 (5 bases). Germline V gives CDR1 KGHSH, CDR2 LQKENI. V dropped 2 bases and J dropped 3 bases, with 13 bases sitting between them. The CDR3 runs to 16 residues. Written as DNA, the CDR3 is TGTGCCAGCTCACCAGTTAATAAACAGGACACCGGGGAGCTGTTTTTT. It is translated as CASSPVNKQDTGELFF. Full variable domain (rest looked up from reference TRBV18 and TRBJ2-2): NAGVMQNPRHLVRRRGQEARLRCSPMKGHSHVYWYRQLPEEGLKFMVYLQKENIIDESGMPKERFSAEFPKEGPSILRIQQVVRGDSAAYFCASSPVNKQDTGELFFGEGSRLTVL.

DNA of the CDR3: TGTGCCAGCAGCTTGGGGGCAGGGATCGGCTACACCTTC. This translates into CASSLGAGIGYTF. The chain employs TRBV5-4 and TRBJ1-2; perhaps TRBD1 as D (5 bases). Germline CDR1 SGHNT, CDR2 YYREEE (reference sequence). The CDR3 sequence is 13 residues long. Trimming removed 0 bases at V and 8 bases at J, with 11 bases between.

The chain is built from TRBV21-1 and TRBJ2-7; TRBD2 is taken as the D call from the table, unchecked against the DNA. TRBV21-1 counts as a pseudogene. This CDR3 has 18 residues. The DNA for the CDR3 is TGTGCCAGCAGCAAAGAAGCTAGCGGGGGAAATCCGGCGTACGAGCAGTACTTC. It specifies CASSKEASGGNPAYEQYF.

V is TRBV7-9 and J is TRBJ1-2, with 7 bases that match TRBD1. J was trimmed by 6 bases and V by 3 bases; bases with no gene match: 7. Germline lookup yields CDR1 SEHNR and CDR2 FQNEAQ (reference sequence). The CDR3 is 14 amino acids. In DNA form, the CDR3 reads TGTGCCAGCAGCTTCCTAACAGGGGTCCATGGCTACACCTTC. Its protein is CASSFLTGVHGYTF. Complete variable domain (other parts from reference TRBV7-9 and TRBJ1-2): DTGVSQNPRHKITKRGQNVTFRCDPISEHNRLYWYRQTLGQGPEFLTYFQNEAQLEKSRLLSDRFSAERPKGSFSTLEIQRTEQGDSAMYLCASSFLTGVHGYTFGSGTRLTVV.

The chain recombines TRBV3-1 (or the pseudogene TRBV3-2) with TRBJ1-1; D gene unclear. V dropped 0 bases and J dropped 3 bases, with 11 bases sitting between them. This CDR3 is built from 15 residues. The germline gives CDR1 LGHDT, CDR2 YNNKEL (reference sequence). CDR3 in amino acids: CASSQDRTGYTEAFF. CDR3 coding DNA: TGTGCCAGCAGCCAAGATCGCACGGGGTACACTGAAGCTTTCTTT.

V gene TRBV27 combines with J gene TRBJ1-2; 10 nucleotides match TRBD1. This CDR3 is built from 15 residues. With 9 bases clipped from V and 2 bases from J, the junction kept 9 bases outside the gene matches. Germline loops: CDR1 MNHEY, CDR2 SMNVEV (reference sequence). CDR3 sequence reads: CASRLLDRGNYGYTF. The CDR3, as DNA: TGTGCCAGTCGCCTTCTGGACAGGGGGAACTATGGCTACACCTTC.

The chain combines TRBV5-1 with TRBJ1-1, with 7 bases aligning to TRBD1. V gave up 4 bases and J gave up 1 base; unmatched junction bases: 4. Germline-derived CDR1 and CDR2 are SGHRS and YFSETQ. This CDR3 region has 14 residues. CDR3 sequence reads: CASSQGVENTEAFF. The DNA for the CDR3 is TGCGCCAGCAGCCAGGGGGTGGAGAACACTGAAGCTTTCTTT. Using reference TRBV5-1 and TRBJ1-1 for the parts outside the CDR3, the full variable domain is KAGVTQTPRYLIKTRGQQVTLSCSPISGHRSVSWYQQTPGQGLQFLFEYFSETQRNKGNFPGRFSGRQFSNSRSEMNVSTLELGDSALYLCASSQGVENTEAFFGQGTRLTVV.

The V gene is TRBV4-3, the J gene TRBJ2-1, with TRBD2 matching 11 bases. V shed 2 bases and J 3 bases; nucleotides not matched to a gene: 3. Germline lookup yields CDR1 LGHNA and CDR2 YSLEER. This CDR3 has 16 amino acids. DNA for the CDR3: TGCGCCAGCAGCCAAACCGGGACTAGCGGCTACAATGAGCAGTTCTTC. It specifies CASSQTGTSGYNEQFF.

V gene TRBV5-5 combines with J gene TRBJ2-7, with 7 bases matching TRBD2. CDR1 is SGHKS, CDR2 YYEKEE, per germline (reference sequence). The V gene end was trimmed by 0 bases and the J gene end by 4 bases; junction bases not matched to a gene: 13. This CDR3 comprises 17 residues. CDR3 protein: CASSLAGGLGDMYEQYF. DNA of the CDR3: TGTGCCAGCAGCTTGGCGGGGGGTCTGGGTGACATGTACGAGCAGTACTTC.

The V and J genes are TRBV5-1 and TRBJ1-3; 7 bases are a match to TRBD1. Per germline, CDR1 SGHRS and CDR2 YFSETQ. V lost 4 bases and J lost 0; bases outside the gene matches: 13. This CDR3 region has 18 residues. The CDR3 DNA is TGCGCCAGCAGCGCCTCCGGGCCGACAGGGAGCTCTGGAAACACCATATATTTT. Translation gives CASSASGPTGSSGNTIYF.

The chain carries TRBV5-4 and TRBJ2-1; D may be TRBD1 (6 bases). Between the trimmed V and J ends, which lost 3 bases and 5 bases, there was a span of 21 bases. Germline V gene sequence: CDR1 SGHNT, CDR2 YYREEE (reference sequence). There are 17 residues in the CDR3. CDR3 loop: CASSSGTLRNQHNEQFF. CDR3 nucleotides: TGTGCCAGCAGCTCCGGGACACTACGAAATCAGCACAATGAGCAGTTCTTC.